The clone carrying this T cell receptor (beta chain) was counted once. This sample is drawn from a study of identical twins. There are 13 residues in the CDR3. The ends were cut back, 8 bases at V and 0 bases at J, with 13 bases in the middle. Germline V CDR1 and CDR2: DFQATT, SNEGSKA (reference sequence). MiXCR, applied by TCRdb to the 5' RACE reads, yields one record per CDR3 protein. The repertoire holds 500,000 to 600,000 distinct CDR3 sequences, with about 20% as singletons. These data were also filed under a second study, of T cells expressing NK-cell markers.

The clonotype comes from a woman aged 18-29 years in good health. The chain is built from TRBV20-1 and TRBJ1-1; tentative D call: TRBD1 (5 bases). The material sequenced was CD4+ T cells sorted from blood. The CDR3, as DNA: TGCAGTACTAAGGACACTTTGAACACTGAAGCTTTCTTT. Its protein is CSTKDTLNTEAFF.